This T cell receptor (beta chain) originates from a study of blood T cells in healthy people across ages. Primed by a sample-barcoded 5' primer and a J-beta primer mix, a second PCR proceeded for roughly 7 to 12 cycles. TCRdb processed the 5' RACE reads anew with MiXCR; each CDR3 protein has one entry. The sample records about 1.5 million distinct CDR3 sequences, less than 45% being singletons. Turning to this clonotype: What it binds is not known.

Study-level results: Estimated diversity across one million T cells was deemed an underestimate.

Each donor gave around 9.6 milliliters of peripheral blood. Samples each had at least 5 micrograms of total RNA extracted. The clonotype comes from a woman between 18 and 29 years old in good health. The specimen sequenced was blood.

The CDR3 reads CASSYRMDRSDSPLHF. The CDR3 DNA follows: TGTGCCAGCAGTTATCGGATGGACAGGTCGGATTCACCCCTCCACTTT. V is TRBV6-6 and J is TRBJ1-6, with 7 bases aligning to TRBD1. There are 16 residues in the CDR3. The V segment lost 3 bases and the J segment 8 bases; nucleotides outside the gene matches: 10. Germline V gene sequence: CDR1 MNHNY, CDR2 SVGAGI (reference sequence).